These 5 T cell receptor beta chains were sequenced from one sample in a study of T cell responses to AZD1222 COVID-19 vaccine. The assay was immunoSEQ multiplex PCR, and TCRdb's table has in-frame clones only and misses some. The sample lists about 97,000 clones; approximately 90% were seen once. Sequencing was performed on peripheral blood, taken on day 0 of AZD1222 vaccination. These TCRs come from an adult in good health.

The chain combines TRBV9 with TRBJ2-6; D may be TRBD1 (6 bases). Germline loops: CDR1 SGDLS, CDR2 YYNGEE. This CDR3 is 16 amino acids long. Trimming cost V 0 bases and J 3 bases, with 10 bases left between them. CDR3 nucleotide sequence: TGTGCCAGCAGCGTAGGAGCCAGGGGTGGGGCCAACGTCCTGACTTTC. It codes for CASSVGARGGANVLTF.

The V gene is TRBV6-4, the J gene TRBJ2-2, with 9 bases identical to TRBD2. V dropped 6 bases and J dropped 4; count of bases not matched to a gene: 3. The CDR3 contains 14 residues. Germline V CDR1 and CDR2: MRHNA, SNTAGT. The CDR3 DNA reads TGTGCCAGCAGCCTAGCGGGGTCCACCGGGGAGCTGTTTTTT. This gives the protein CASSLAGSTGELFF.

The J gene is TRBJ2-3, the V gene TRBV6-5; 15 bases are a match to TRBD2. The CDR3 length is 15 residues. J lost 6 bases, V lost 6 bases, and 4 bases had no gene match. Per germline, CDR1 MNHEY and CDR2 SVGAGI. CDR3 region: CASRRTSGGADTQYF. The DNA of the CDR3 is TGTGCCAGCAGGCGGACTAGCGGGGGGGCGGATACGCAGTATTTT.

This chain connects TRBV2 to TRBJ1-3; tentative D call: TRBD1 (6 bases). The germline V and J ends were trimmed by 6 bases and 6 bases, with 15 bases remaining between them. The CDR3 is 14 residues long. Germline V lookup: CDR1 SNHLY, CDR2 FYNNEI. CDR3 region: CASRVGRGANTIYF. Written as DNA, the CDR3 is TGTGCCAGCAGGGTCGGCAGGGGAGCAAACACCATATATTTT.

The rearrangement links TRBV4-3 to TRBJ2-1; 13 positions match TRBD2. The CDR3 is made up of 17 amino acids. CDR1 and CDR2 (germline): LGHNA, YSLEER. The ends lost 6 bases at V and 8 bases at J; junction bases unmatched: 13. This chain's CDR3 is CASSPGTSGTHSDEQFF. Here the CDR3 DNA reads TGCGCCAGCAGTCCCGGGACTAGCGGGACTCACTCGGATGAGCAGTTCTTC.